The rows below give T cell receptor beta chains drawn from one sample of a study of monozygotic twins with inflammatory bowel disease. TCRdb reprocessed the 5' RACE reads, keeping one entry per CDR3 protein, no DNA. This sample's table reports approximately 330,000 distinct CDR3 sequences. Sequenced material: blood. The receptors here all came from a human donor with ulcerative colitis or Crohn's disease, or a healthy co-twin of an affected twin (not recorded which). CDR3s include the opening cysteine and the closing phenylalanine or tryptophan. Fields, in order: V gene, J gene, CDR3 protein.

v_gene: TRBV12-3/TRBV12-4
j_gene: TRBJ2-7
CDR3aa: CASSFPGPTYEQYF

v_gene: TRBV28
j_gene: TRBJ2-5
CDR3aa: CASSSMQARAETQYF

v_gene: TRBV5-1
j_gene: TRBJ2-1
CDR3aa: CASSLEGASSYNEQFF

v_gene: TRBV5-1
j_gene: TRBJ1-1
CDR3aa: CASSLAGRGDTEAFF

v_gene: TRBV28
j_gene: TRBJ2-5
CDR3aa: CASSFQGPETQYF

v_gene: TRBV5-1
j_gene: TRBJ1-5
CDR3aa: CASSFGEGVNQPQHF

v_gene: TRBV3-1
j_gene: TRBJ2-1
CDR3aa: CASSQRGSGRGNEQFF

v_gene: TRBV6-1
j_gene: TRBJ2-7
CDR3aa: CASSRDRTSYEQYF

v_gene: TRBV5-1
j_gene: TRBJ2-1
CDR3aa: CASSLLQDNEQFF

v_gene: TRBV7-9
j_gene: TRBJ1-1
CDR3aa: CASSLVAGGRGNTEAFF

v_gene: TRBV19
j_gene: TRBJ2-1
CDR3aa: CASSIDLAGGSNEQFF

v_gene: TRBV13
j_gene: TRBJ2-1
CDR3aa: CASSEDGLAGGSSYNEQFF

v_gene: TRBV3-1
j_gene: TRBJ1-1
CDR3aa: CASSPKIEAFF

v_gene: TRBV20-1
j_gene: TRBJ2-7
CDR3aa: CSASTRGSSYEQYF

v_gene: TRBV20-1
j_gene: TRBJ2-1
CDR3aa: CSGQEVWSSYNEQFF

v_gene: TRBV5-5
j_gene: TRBJ2-3
CDR3aa: CASSMLAGSTDTQYF

v_gene: TRBV4-1
j_gene: TRBJ1-4
CDR3aa: CASSPLEQGNEKLFF

v_gene: TRBV14
j_gene: TRBJ2-1
CDR3aa: CASSPTGVSKFF

v_gene: TRBV28
j_gene: TRBJ2-3
CDR3aa: CASSASLAGADTQYF

v_gene: TRBV6-1
j_gene: TRBJ2-5
CDR3aa: CASKLTGGATQYF

v_gene: TRBV12-3/TRBV12-4
j_gene: TRBJ1-1
CDR3aa: CASRLGDYATEAFF

v_gene: TRBV5-1
j_gene: TRBJ2-7
CDR3aa: CASSLGTSVTYEQYF

v_gene: TRBV7-7
j_gene: TRBJ2-3
CDR3aa: CASSSGQRSTDTQYF

v_gene: TRBV5-1
j_gene: TRBJ2-5
CDR3aa: CASSLAGGYQETQYF

v_gene: TRBV6-2/TRBV6-3
j_gene: TRBJ2-7
CDR3aa: CATLRIAAFSYEQYF

v_gene: TRBV5-1
j_gene: TRBJ1-4
CDR3aa: CASSLADGKGEKLFF

v_gene: TRBV11-1
j_gene: TRBJ2-2
CDR3aa: CASSSRAASGPGELFF

v_gene: TRBV28
j_gene: TRBJ2-5
CDR3aa: CASSFPPPGRPREPQYF

v_gene: TRBV20-1
j_gene: TRBJ2-7
CDR3aa: CSAGQVPPPYEQYF

v_gene: TRBV7-2
j_gene: TRBJ2-3
CDR3aa: CASSASGGATDTQYF

v_gene: TRBV20-1
j_gene: TRBJ2-1
CDR3aa: CSALGSFEQFF